What follows is one TCR beta chain and its context. Its antigen is unknown. Data came from immunoSEQ multiplex PCR; TCRdb stores just in-frame clones and leaves some out. The sample yields 45,000 to 75,000 clones, approximately 95% seen once. The data stem from a study of human thymus T cells. V lost 3 bases and J 10 bases, leaving 17 bases between the germline ends. CDR3 length: 13 amino acids. Germline CDR1 reads SQVTM; CDR2 reads ANQGSEA. Study-wide findings and caveats: V and J genes seemed to be used with bias in thymic and blood repertoires.

Finnish infants who were healthy and having corrective surgery for congenital heart defects made up the donors. All available leukocytes, rather than a set cell count, yielded the blood DNA. The clonotype was recovered from a boy under two years old with a congenital heart defect but otherwise immunologically healthy. The chain couples TRBV29-1 to TRBJ2-3; D is perhaps TRBD2 (6 bases). Input material: blood. CDR3 sequence (DNA): TGCAGCGTTGATATCTGGAGGGAGAGGTCGCAGTATTTT. Protein sequence: CSVDIWRERSQYF.